This T cell receptor (beta chain) comes out of a study of T-cell memory formation after mild COVID-19. Many counts were recorded for this clonotype. One entry per CDR3 protein, called by TCRdb with MiXCR from the 5' RACE reads. Counted here are about 270,000 distinct CDR3 sequences, around 15% occurring once; the ten biggest clones make up roughly 25%. The CDR3 covers 12 residues. V was pared by 6 bases and J by 15 bases, with 7 bases of the junction left unmatched. This clonotype originated in a young man who had mild COVID-19 (a few samples of this study predate the infection). Cell type and time point are not known. Specimen: PBMCs or a T cell subset sorted from them (not recorded which). V gene TRBV12-3 or TRBV12-4 combines with J gene TRBJ2-1, with 11 bases lining up with TRBD1. The CDR3 sequence is CASSTGQGAPFF. The CDR3 nucleotides read TGTGCCAGCAGCACCGGACAGGGGGCTCCGTTCTTC.